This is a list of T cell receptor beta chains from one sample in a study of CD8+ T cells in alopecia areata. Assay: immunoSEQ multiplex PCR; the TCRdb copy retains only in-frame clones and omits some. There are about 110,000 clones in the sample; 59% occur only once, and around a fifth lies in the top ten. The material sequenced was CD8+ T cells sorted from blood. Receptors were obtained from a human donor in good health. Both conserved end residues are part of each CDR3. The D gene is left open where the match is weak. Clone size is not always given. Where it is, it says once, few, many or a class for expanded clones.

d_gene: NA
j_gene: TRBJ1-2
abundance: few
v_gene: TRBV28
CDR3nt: TGTGCCAGCAGCCCAGGATATGGCTACACCTTC
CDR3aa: CASSPGYGYTF

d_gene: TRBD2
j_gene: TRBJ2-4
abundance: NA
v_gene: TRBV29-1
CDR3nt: TGCAGCGTTCTACGGGGGGACGGGAACATTCAGTACTTC
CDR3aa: CSVLRGDGNIQYF

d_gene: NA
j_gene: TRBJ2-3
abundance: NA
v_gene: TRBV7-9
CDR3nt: TGTGCCAGCAGCTTAGTTAACCAGTCTCTAAGCACAGATACGCAGTATTTT
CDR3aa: CASSLVNQSLSTDTQYF

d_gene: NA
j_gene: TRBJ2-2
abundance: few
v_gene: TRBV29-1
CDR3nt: TGCAGCGCCGACAGCTCCCACGGGGAGCTGTTTTTT
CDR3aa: CSADSSHGELFF

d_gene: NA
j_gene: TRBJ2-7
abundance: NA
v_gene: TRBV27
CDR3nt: TGTGCCAGCAGTTTATCTGGGGGGTACGAGCAGTACTTC
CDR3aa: CASSLSGGYEQYF

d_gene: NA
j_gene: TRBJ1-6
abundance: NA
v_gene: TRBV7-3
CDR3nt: TGTGCCAGCAGCCTACTGGACAGATCACCCCTCCACTTT
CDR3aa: CASSLLDRSPLHF

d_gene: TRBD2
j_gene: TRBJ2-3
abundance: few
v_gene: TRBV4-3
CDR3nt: TGCGCCAGCAGCCAAGAGGGACTAGCGGGGGGGCCAAGTACGCAGTATTTT
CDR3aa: CASSQEGLAGGPSTQYF

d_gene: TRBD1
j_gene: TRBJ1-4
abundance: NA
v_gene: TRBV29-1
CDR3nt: TGCAGCGTTGATCAATTTACCTCAGGGACAGCAGTAATTTCAACTAATGAAAAACTGTTTTTT
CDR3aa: CSVDQFTSGTAVISTNEKLFF

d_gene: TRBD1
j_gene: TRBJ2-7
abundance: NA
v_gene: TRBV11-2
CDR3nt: TGTGCCAGCAGCATTACGGGACAGCACTCCTACGAGCAGTACTTC
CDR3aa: CASSITGQHSYEQYF

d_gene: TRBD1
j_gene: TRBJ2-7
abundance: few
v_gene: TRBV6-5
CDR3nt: TGTGCCAGCAGTTACGCCGGGACAGGGGGCTGGGAGCAGTACTTC
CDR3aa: CASSYAGTGGWEQYF

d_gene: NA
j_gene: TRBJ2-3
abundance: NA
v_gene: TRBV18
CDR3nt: TGTGCCAGCTCACCACCTAGACAGGAATCTAGCACAGATACGCAGTATTTT
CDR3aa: CASSPPRQESSTDTQYF

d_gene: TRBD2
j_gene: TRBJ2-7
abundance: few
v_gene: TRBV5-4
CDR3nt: TGTGCCAGCAGCCAAGGGGCAGGGACGGGAGGGGAGCAGTACTTC
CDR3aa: CASSQGAGTGGEQYF

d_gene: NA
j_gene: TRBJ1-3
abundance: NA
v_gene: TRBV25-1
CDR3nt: TGTGCCAGCAGTGGCGGGGGGGTACTCGGAAACACCATATATTTT
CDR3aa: CASSGGGVLGNTIYF

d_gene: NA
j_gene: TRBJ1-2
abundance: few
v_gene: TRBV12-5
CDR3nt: TGTGCTAGTGGTTTGAGCGCGGGGAGCGGGAACTATGGCTACACCTTC
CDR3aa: CASGLSAGSGNYGYTF

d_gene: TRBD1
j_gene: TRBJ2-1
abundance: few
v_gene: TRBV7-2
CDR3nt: TGTGCCAGCAGCTTAGAGGGACAGTGGAATGAGCAGTTCTTC
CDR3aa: CASSLEGQWNEQFF

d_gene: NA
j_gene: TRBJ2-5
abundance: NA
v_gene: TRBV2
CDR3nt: TGTGCCAGCAGTGACAGCCAAGAGACCCAGTACTTC
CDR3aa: CASSDSQETQYF

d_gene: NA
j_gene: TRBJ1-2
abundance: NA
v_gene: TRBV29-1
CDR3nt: TGCAGCGTAGGACCGGGACCAAACTATGGCTACACCTTC
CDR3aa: CSVGPGPNYGYTF

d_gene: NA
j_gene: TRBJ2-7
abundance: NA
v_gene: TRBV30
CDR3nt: TGTGCCTGGAGTAGGGGAGAGGGGTCCTACCACGAGCAGTACTTC
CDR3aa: CAWSRGEGSYHEQYF

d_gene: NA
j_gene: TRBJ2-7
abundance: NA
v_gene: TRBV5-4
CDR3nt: TGTGCCAGCAGCCCGGGGTTGCTCTCCTACGAGCAGTACTTC
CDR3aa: CASSPGLLSYEQYF

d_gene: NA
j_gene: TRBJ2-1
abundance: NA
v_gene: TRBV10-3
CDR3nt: TGTGCCATCAGTGAGCAGGGTTTAGGTACGGGGAATGAGCAGTTCTTC
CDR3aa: CAISEQGLGTGNEQFF